This TCR beta chain was identified during a study of vaccination and CD4 T cells after COVID-19. This clonotype was observed a few times. Antigen specificity is unknown. Trimming cost V 4 bases and J 6 bases, with 18 bases left between them. CDR3 length equals 15 residues. CDR1 is SGHTA, CDR2 FQGNSA, per germline. The treatment is: roughly 10-day PBMC culture with coronavirus spike peptide pools or control peptides (ViraFEST assay). Sequenced with the Oncomine TCR Beta short-read assay was DNA taken from cultured CD4+ T cells. TCRdb ran MiXCR on the PCR reads and lists one entry per CDR3 protein. The sample shows some 16,000 distinct CDR3 sequences, approximately 57% of them seen only once.

This chain connects TRBV7-2 to TRBJ1-2; D remains ambiguous. Source material: CD4+ T cells from blood, cultured in vitro. The origin of this receptor is a human donor who had recovered from COVID-19. In nucleotides, the CDR3 is TGTGCCAGCAGCTCATCGACTGGGAGACTGGATGGCTACACCTTC. It is translated as CASSSSTGRLDGYTF.